The present T cell receptor beta chain was sequenced within a study of type 1 regulatory T cells. Study details: T-allo10 is an in vitro-generated, Tr1-enriched CD4 T cell product specific for alloantigen. Study findings and constraints: Compared with non-Tr1 cells, Tr1 cells showed a narrower TCR repertoire.

TCRdb reprocessed the reads via MiXCR and lists one record per CDR3 protein. Counted here are 60,000 to 75,000 distinct CDR3 sequences, about 20% occurring once; the ten biggest clones make up 7% to 10%. The CDR3 is 14 amino acids. Germline V gene sequence: CDR1 GTSNPN, CDR2 SVGIG (reference sequence). Trimming took off 2 bases at V and 4 bases at J, with 11 bases between the two ends. About this clonotype: What it binds is unknown.

Sequenced input: cultured type 1 regulatory T (Tr1) cells, either the whole culture or a sorted fraction (not recorded which). The TCR originated in a human donor in good health. The chain joins TRBV30 to TRBJ2-2; no firm D call. CDR3 in amino acids: CAWSILAATGELFF. For the CDR3, the DNA is TGTGCCTGGAGTATCCTCGCCGCCACCGGGGAGCTGTTTTTT.